This TCR beta chain was sequenced for a study of T cell responses to AZD1222 COVID-19 vaccine. Turning to the study itself: Second doses were pooled across both intervals (about 4 or about 12 weeks).

Profiling relied on immunoSEQ multiplex PCR, and the TCRdb table lists in-frame clones only, not all of them. The profile shows roughly 170,000 clones, roughly 90% of them singletons. This clone was observed a single time. The target antigen is unknown. Study results and limitations: Sampling captured repertoires only after the peak T cell response. Donor demographics were predominantly white British with a female majority; clonal diversity may be underestimated.

CDR3 length: 13 amino acids. Germline assignment: CDR1 DFQATT and CDR2 SNEGSKA (reference sequence). Trimming took off 3 bases at V and 4 bases at J, with 12 bases between the two ends. The rearrangement uses TRBV20-1 and TRBJ1-1, with no clear D. The clonotype was recovered from an adult in good health. Sample: peripheral blood, taken on day 0 of AZD1222 vaccination. The CDR3 nucleotides read TGCAGTGCTAGTCGAGGGTCTTTCACTGAAGCTTTCTTT. Translation gives CSASRGSFTEAFF.